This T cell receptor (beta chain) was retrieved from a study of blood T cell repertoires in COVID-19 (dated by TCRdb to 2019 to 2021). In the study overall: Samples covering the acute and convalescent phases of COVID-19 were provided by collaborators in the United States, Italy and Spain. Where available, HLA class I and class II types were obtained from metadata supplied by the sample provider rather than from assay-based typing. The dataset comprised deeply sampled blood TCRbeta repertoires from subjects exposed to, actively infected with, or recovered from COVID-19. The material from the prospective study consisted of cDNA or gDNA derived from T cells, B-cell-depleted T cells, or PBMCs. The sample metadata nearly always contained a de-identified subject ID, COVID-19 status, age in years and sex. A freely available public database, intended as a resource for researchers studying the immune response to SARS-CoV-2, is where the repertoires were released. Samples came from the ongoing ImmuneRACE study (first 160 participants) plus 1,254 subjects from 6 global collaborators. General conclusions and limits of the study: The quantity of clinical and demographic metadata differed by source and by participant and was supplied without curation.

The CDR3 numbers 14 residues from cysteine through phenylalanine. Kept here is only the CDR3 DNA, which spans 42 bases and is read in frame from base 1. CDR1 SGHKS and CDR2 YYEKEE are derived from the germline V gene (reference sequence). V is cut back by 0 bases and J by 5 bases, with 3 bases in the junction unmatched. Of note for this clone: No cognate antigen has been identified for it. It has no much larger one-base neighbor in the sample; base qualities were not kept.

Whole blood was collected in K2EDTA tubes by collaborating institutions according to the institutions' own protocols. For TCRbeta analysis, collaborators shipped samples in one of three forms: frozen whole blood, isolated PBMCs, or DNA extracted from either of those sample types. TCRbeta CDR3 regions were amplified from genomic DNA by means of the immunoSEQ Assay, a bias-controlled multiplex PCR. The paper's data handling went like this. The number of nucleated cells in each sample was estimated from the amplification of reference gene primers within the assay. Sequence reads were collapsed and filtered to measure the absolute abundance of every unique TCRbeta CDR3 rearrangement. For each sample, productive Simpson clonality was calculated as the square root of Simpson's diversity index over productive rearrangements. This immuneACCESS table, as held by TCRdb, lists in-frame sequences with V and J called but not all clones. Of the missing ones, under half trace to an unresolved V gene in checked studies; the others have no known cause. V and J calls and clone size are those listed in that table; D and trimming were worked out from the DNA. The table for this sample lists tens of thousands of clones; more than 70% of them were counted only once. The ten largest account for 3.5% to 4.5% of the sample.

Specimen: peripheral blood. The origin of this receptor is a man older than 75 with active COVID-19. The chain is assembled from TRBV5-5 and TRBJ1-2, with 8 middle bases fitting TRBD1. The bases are TGTGCCAGCAGCTTGGGGACAGGGATATATGGCTACACCTTC. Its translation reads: CASSLGTGIYGYTF.